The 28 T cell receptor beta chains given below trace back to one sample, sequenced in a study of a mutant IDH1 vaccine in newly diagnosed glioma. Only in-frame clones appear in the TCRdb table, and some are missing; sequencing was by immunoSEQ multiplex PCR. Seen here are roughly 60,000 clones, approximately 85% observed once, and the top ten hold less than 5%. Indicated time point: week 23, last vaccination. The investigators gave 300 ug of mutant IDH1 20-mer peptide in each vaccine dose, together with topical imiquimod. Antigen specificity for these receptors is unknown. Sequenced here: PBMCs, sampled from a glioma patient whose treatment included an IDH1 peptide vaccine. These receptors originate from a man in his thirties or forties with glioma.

The CDR3 spells CATSRDGATTEAFF. The CDR3 DNA is TGTGCCACCAGCAGAGACGGGGCGACCACTGAAGCTTTCTTT. The chain carries TRBV15 and TRBJ1-1; perhaps TRBD1 as D (5 bases). The CDR3 is 14 residues long. The V and J ends lost 0 bases and 4 bases respectively, with 9 bases between them. Germline CDR1 LNHNV, CDR2 YYDKDF (reference sequence). The full variable domain, completed using reference TRBV15 and TRBJ1-1, is DAMVIQNPRYQVTQFGKPVTLSCSQTLNHNVMYWYQQKSSQAPKLLFHYYDKDFNNEADTPDNFQSRRPNTSFCFLDIRSPGLGDTAMYLCATSRDGATTEAFFGQGTRLTVV.

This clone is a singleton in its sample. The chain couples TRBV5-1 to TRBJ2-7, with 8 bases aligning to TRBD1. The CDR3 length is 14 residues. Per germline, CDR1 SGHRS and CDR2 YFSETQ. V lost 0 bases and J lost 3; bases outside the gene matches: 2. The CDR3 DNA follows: TGCGCCAGCAGCTTGGACAGGGGGGTCTACGAGCAGTACTTC. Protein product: CASSLDRGVYEQYF.

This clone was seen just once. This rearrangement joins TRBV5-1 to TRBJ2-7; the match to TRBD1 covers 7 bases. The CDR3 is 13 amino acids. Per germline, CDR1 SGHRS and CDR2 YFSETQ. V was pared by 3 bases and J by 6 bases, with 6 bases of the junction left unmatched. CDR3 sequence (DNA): TGCGCCAGCAGCTCCGGACAGGCTCTCGAGCAGTACTTC. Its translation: CASSSGQALEQYF.

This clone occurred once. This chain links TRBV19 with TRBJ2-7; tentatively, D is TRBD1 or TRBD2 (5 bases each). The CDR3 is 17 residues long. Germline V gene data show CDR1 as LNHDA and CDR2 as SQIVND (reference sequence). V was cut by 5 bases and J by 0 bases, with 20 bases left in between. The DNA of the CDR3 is TGTGCCAGTAGTGCCCAACCCGGGACGGGTCACTCCTACGAGCAGTACTTC. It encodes CASSAQPGTGHSYEQYF.

The CDR3 is CASSRVKEKLFF. CDR3 bases: TGTGCCAGCAGCCGGGTCAAGGAAAAACTGTTTTTT. The chain uses TRBV14 and TRBJ1-4; D ambiguous. Per germline, CDR1 SGHDN and CDR2 FVKESK. Trimming removed 4 bases from V and 8 bases from J, with 8 bases in between. The CDR3 sequence is 12 residues long.

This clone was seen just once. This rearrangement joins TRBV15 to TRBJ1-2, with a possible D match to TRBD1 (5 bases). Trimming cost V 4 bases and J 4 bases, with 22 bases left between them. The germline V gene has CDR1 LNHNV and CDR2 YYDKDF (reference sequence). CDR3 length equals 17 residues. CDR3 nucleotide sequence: TGTGCCACCAGCACGGGCCCGGCTATGGGGCTCGGCTATGGCTACACCTTC. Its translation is CATSTGPAMGLGYGYTF.

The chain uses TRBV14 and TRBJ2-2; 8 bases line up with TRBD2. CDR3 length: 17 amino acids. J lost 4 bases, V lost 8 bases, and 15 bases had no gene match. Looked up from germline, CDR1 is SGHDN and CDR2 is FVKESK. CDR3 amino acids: CASGRLAPGGGTGELFF. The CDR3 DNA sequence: TGTGCCAGCGGAAGACTAGCGCCGGGCGGAGGCACCGGGGAGCTGTTTTTT.

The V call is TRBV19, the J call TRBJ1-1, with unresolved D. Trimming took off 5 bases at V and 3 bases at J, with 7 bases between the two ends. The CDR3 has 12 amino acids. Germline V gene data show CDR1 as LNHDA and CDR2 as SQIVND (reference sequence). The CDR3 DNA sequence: TGTGCCAGTAGTTATCGAGACACTGAAGCTTTCTTT. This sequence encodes CASSYRDTEAFF. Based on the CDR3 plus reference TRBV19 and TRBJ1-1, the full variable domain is DGGITQSPKYLFRKEGQNVTLSCEQNLNHDAMYWYRQDPGQGLRLIYYSQIVNDFQKGDIAEGYSVSREKKESFPLTVTSAQKNPTAFYLCASSYRDTEAFFGQGTRLTVV.

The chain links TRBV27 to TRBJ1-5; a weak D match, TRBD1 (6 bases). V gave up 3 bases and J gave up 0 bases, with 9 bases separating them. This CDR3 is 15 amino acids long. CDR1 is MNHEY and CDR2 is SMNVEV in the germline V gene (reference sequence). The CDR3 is CASSFAGDSNQPQHF. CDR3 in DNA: TGTGCCAGCAGTTTCGCAGGGGATAGCAATCAGCCCCAGCATTTT.

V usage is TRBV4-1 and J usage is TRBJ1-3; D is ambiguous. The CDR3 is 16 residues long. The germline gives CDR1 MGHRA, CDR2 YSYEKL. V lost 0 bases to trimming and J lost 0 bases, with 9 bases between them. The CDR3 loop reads CASSQETGFSGNTIYF. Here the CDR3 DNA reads TGCGCCAGCAGCCAAGAGACGGGGTTCTCTGGAAACACCATATATTTT.

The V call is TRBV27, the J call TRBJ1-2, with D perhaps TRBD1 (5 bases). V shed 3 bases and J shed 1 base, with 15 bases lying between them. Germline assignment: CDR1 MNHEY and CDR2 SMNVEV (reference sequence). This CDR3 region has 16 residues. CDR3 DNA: TGTGCCAGCAGTTTTCGACAGTCAGTGATTAACTATGGCTACACCTTC. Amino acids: CASSFRQSVINYGYTF.

The CDR3 DNA follows: TGCGCCAGCAGCCAAGTTGGGACAGGGTGGGCTAATGAAAAACTGTTTTTT. Translation gives CASSQVGTGWANEKLFF. The chain recombines TRBV4-1 with TRBJ1-4, with 9 bases matching TRBD1. V was pared by 1 base and J by 3 bases, with 6 bases of the junction left unmatched. The V gene's germline CDR1 is MGHRA and CDR2 YSYEKL. The CDR3 consists of 17 residues.

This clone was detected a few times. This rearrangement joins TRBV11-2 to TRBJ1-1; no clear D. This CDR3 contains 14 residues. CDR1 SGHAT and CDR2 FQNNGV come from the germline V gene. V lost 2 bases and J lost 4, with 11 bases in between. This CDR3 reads CASSLRVSGTEAFF. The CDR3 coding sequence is TGTGCCAGCAGCTTAAGGGTTAGTGGCACTGAAGCTTTCTTT.

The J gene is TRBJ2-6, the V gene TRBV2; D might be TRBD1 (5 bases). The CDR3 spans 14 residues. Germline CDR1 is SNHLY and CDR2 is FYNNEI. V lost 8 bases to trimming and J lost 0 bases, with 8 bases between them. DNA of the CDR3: TGTGCCAGCGCAGGGCTCTCTGGGGCCAACGTCCTGACTTTC. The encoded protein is CASAGLSGANVLTF.

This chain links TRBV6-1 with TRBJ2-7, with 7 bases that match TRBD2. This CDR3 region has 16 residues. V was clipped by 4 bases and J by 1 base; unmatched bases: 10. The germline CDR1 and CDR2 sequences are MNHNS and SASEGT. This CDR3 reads CASSVTGGLRSYEQYF. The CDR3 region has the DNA TGTGCCAGCAGTGTCACGGGGGGACTTAGATCCTACGAGCAGTACTTC.

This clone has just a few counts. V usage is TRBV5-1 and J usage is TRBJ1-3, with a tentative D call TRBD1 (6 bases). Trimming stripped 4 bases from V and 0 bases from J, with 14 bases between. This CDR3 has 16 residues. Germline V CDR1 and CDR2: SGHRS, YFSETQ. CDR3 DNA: TGCGCCAGCAGCCATTCAGGGGATAGCTCTGGAAACACCATATATTTT. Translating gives CASSHSGDSSGNTIYF.

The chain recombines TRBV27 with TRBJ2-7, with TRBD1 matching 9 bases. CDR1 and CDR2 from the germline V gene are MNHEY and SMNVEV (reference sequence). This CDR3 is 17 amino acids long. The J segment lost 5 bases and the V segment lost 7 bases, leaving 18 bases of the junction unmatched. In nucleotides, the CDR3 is TGTGCCAGCACCCCCCCGGGACAGGGAACTTATCGGAACGAGCAGTACTTC. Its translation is CASTPPGQGTYRNEQYF.

This chain's CDR3 is CASNYGQVGTDTQYF. As DNA, the CDR3 is TGCGCCAGCAATTATGGACAGGTGGGCACAGATACGCAGTATTTT. The gene calls are TRBV5-1 and TRBJ2-3, with 7 bases that match TRBD1. The CDR3 has 15 amino acids. Germline values: CDR1 SGHRS, CDR2 YFSETQ. The J segment lost 1 base and the V segment lost 6 bases, leaving 8 bases of the junction unmatched.

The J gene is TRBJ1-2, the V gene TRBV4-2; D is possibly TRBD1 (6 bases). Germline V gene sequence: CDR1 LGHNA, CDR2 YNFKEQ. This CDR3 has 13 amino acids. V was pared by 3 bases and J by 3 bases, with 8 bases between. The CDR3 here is CASSHWTDYGYTF. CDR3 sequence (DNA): TGTGCCAGCAGCCACTGGACAGACTATGGCTACACCTTC.

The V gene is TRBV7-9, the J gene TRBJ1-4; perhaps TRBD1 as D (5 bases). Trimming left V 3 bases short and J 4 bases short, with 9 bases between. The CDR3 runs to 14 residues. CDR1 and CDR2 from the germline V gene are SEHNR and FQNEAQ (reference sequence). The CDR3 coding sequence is TGTGCCAGCAGCTTCCAAGGGGTTAATGAAAAACTGTTTTTT. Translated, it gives CASSFQGVNEKLFF.

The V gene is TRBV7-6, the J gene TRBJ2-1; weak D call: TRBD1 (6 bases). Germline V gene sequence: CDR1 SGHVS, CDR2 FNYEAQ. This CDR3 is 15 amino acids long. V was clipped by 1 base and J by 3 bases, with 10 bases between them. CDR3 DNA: TGTGCCAGCAGCTTAGAGGGGACAAGCTACAATGAGCAGTTCTTC. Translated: CASSLEGTSYNEQFF.

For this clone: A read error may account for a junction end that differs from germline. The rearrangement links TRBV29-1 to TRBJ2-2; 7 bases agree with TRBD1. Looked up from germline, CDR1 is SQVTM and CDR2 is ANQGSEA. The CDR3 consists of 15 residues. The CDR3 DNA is TGCAGCGCTGAATCTCAGGGGGCGAACACCGGGGAGCTGTTTTTT. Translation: CSAESQGANTGELFF.

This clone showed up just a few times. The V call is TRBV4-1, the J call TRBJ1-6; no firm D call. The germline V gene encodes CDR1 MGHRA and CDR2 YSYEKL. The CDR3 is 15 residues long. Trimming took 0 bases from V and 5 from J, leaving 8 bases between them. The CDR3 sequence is CASSQEPGNNSPLHF. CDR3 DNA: TGCGCCAGCAGCCAAGAACCGGGAAATAATTCACCCCTCCACTTT.

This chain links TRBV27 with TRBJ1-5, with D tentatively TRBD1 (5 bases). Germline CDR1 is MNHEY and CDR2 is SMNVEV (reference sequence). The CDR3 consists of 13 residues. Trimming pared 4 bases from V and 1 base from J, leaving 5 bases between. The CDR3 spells CASSWDSNQPQHF. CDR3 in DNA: TGTGCCAGCAGTTGGGACAGCAATCAGCCCCAGCATTTT.

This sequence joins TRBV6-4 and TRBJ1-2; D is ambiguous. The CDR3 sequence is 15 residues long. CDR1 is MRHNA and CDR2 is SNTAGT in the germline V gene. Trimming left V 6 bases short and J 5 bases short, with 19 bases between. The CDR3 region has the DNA TGTGCCAGCAGGCTCGGTTTTCGAGGGTTATATGGCTACACCTTC. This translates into CASRLGFRGLYGYTF.

CDR3 sequence (DNA): TGTGCCACCAGCAGGCAACCCGGGACAGGGAACACTGAAGCTTTCTTT. Encoded protein: CATSRQPGTGNTEAFF. This chain joins TRBV15 and TRBJ1-1, with 8 bases identical to TRBD1. The trim removed 3 bases at V and 1 base at J, leaving 7 bases unmatched. The CDR3 consists of 16 residues. Per germline, CDR1 LNHNV and CDR2 YYDKDF (reference sequence).

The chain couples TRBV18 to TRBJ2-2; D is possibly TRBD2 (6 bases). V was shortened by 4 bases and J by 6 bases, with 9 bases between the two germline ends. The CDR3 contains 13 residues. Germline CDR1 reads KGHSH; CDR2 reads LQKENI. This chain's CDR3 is CASSHTGAGELFF. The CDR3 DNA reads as TGTGCCAGCTCACACACGGGGGCCGGGGAGCTGTTTTTT.

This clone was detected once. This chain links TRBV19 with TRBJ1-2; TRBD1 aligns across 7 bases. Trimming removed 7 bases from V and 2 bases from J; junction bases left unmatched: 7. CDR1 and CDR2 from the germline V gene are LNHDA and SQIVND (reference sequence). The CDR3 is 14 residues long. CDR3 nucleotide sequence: TGTGCCAGTAAGCCGGGACAGAACAACTATGGCTACACCTTC. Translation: CASKPGQNNYGYTF.